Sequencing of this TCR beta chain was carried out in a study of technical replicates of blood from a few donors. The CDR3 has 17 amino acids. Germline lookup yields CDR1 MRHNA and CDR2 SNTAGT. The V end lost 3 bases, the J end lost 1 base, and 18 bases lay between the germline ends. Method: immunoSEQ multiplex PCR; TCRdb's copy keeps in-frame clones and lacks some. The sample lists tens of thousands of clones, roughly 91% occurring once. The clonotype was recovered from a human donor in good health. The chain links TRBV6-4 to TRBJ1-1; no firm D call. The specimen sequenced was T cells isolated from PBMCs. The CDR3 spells CASSEGWDQRGNTEAFF. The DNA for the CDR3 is TGTGCCAGCAGTGAGGGCTGGGATCAGCGGGGGAACACTGAAGCTTTCTTT.